This T cell receptor beta chain came from a study of T cell responses to AZD1222 COVID-19 vaccine. Study observations and caveats: Most donors were white British, females outnumbered males, and clonal diversity was possibly underestimated. Among vaccine-associated CD4 TCRs, coverage spanned spike, with dominance at 160-218 and 743-854. A rise in Spike-specific TCR breadth and depth followed two AZD1222 doses. Nearly half of spike-specific TCRs reportedly target variant regions that are unmutated in the B.1.351 and B.1.1.7 variants.

The method was immunoSEQ multiplex PCR; TCRdb's version includes in-frame clones alone and lacks a portion of them. The table has around 110,000 clones, 70% to 90% seen once. As to this clone: Its antigen remains unknown.

Germline CDR1 MNHEY, CDR2 SVGAGI. The CDR3 sequence is 12 residues long. V gave up 5 bases and J gave up 0 bases, with 3 bases separating them. This TCR was sampled from an adult who received the AZD1222 COVID-19 vaccine. Sequenced material: peripheral blood, taken 28 days after the second AZD1222 dose. This rearrangement joins TRBV6-5 to TRBJ2-3, with unresolved D. The CDR3 sequence is CASSRSTDTQYF. DNA of the CDR3: TGTGCCAGCAGTCGTAGCACAGATACGCAGTATTTT.